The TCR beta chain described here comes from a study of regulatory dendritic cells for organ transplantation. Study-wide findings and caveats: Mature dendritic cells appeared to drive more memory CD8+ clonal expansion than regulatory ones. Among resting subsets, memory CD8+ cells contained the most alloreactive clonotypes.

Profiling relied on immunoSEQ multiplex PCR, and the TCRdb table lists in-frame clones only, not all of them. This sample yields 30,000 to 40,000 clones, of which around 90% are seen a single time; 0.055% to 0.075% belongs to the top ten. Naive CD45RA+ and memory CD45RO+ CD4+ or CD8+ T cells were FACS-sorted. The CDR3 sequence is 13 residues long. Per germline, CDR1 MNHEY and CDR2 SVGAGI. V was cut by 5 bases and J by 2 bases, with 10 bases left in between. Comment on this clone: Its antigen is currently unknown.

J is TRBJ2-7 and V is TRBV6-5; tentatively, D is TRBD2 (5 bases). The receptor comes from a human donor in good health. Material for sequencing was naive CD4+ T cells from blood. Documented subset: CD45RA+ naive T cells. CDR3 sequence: CASSPRVAYEQYF. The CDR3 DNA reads TGTGCCAGCAGTCCGCGGGTGGCCTACGAGCAGTACTTC.